A selection of T cell receptor beta chains follows, all from one sample in a study of vaccination effects on CD4 cells after COVID-19. Here immunoSEQ multiplex PCR was the method, and the copy in TCRdb shows in-frame clones only, minus some. The table has around 45,000 clones, about 80% seen once. Their recognized antigens are unknown. Sample: CD4+ T cells from PBMCs cultured with SARS-CoV-2 spike peptides, taken before COVID-19 vaccination. These receptors were taken from a human donor who received a COVID-19 vaccine. The CDR3 runs from the conserved cysteine through the conserved F or W. A D gene is named only where the DNA matches it firmly. A clone size is listed for some rows: how often the clone was seen (once, few, many), or a class if it is expanded.

cdr3_length	v_call	j_call	clone_size	d_call	cdr3_aa	cdr3_nt
13	TRBV7-3	TRBJ1-5	.	.	CASSPTVGQPQHF	TGTGCCAGCAGCCCCACGGTAGGGCAGCCCCAGCATTTT
16	TRBV30	TRBJ1-6	.	.	CAWSVGPPGGGSPLHF	TGTGCCTGGAGTGTCGGTCCCCCCGGGGGTGGGTCACCCCTCCACTTT
15	TRBV5-1	TRBJ1-4	once	.	CASSPETGENEKLFF	TGCGCCAGCAGCCCAGAAACAGGCGAGAATGAAAAACTGTTTTTT
19	TRBV23-1	TRBJ1-2	.	TRBD1	CASSQTKTDRGKANYGYTF	TGCGCCAGCAGTCAAACCAAGACCGACAGGGGGAAAGCTAACTATGGCTACACCTTC
15	TRBV7-9	TRBJ1-1	.	.	CASSLVPAGRTEAFF	TGTGCCAGCAGCTTAGTACCCGCAGGTCGGACTGAAGCTTTCTTT
14	TRBV10-3	TRBJ1-4	.	.	CAISALGTNEKLFF	TGTGCCATCAGTGCCTTAGGGACTAATGAAAAACTGTTTTTT
13	TRBV5-6	TRBJ1-1	.	.	CASSLDYGTEAFF	TGTGCCAGCAGCTTGGACTATGGGACTGAAGCTTTCTTT
17	TRBV12-1	TRBJ1-2	.	.	CATEPRDRGTGVEGYTF	TGTGCCACCGAACCCCGGGACAGGGGGACAGGAGTGGAGGGCTACACCTTC
12	TRBV5-1	TRBJ1-2	.	.	CASSAENYGYTF	TGCGCCAGCAGCGCGGAAAACTATGGCTACACCTTC
16	TRBV7-2	TRBJ2-2	.	TRBD1	CASSPWTGRNTGELFF	TGTGCCAGCAGCCCGTGGACAGGGAGGAACACCGGGGAGCTGTTTTTT
15	TRBV30	TRBJ2-3	.	TRBD2	CACTRGESRTDTQYF	TGTGCCTGCACACGGGGGGAGAGTCGCACAGATACGCAGTATTTT
15	TRBV6-2/TRBV6-3	TRBJ2-5	.	TRBD2	CASSSRLAAQETQYF	TGTGCCAGCAGTTCGAGACTAGCGGCCCAAGAGACCCAGTACTTC
13	TRBV30	TRBJ2-2	once	.	CAWSDVWSGELFF	TGTGCCTGGAGTGACGTTTGGTCCGGGGAGCTGTTTTTT
13	TRBV12-3/TRBV12-4	TRBJ2-5	.	.	CASSFNSQETQYF	TGTGCCAGCAGTTTTAATTCCCAAGAGACCCAGTACTTC
12	TRBV18	TRBJ1-1	.	.	CASSRANTEAFF	TGTGCCAGCTCACGGGCGAACACTGAAGCTTTCTTT
13	TRBV19	TRBJ2-5	.	TRBD2	CASSTGLDETQYF	TGTGCCAGTAGTACGGGACTAGACGAGACCCAGTACTTC
16	TRBV9	TRBJ2-3	.	TRBD2	CASSVGLAGGTDTQYF	TGTGCCAGCAGCGTTGGACTAGCGGGGGGCACAGATACGCAGTATTTT
16	TRBV6-6	TRBJ2-3	.	.	CASKVRAAGGGDTQYF	TGTGCCAGCAAAGTTAGGGCCGCCGGGGGCGGAGATACGCAGTATTTT
13	TRBV6-2/TRBV6-3	TRBJ2-2	.	.	CASSYLNTGELFF	TGTGCCAGCAGTTACTTGAACACCGGGGAGCTGTTTTTT
16	TRBV5-1	TRBJ2-3	.	.	CASSSTSGTGADTQYF	TGCGCCAGCAGCTCGACCTCAGGGACGGGCGCAGATACGCAGTATTTT
15	TRBV2	TRBJ2-1	.	TRBD1	CASSAQGIAYNEQFF	TGTGCCAGCAGTGCACAGGGGATAGCCTACAATGAGCAGTTCTTC
17	TRBV10-2	TRBJ1-5	.	TRBD1	CASSRGDRGYSNQPQHF	TGCGCCAGCAGTCGCGGGGACAGGGGGTATAGCAATCAGCCCCAGCATTTT
17	TRBV6-1	TRBJ1-5	.	.	CASSGRTGTRSNQPQHF	TGTGCCAGCAGTGGGCGGACCGGGACACGTAGCAATCAGCCCCAGCATTTT
16	TRBV14	TRBJ1-5	few	TRBD1	CASSQDWTGAPQPQHF	TGTGCCAGCAGCCAAGATTGGACAGGGGCCCCACAGCCCCAGCATTTT
13	TRBV12-3/TRBV12-4	TRBJ2-5	.	.	CASSPSFVETQYF	TGTGCCAGCAGCCCGAGCTTCGTGGAGACCCAGTACTTC
12	TRBV7-2	TRBJ2-3	.	.	CASKRGTDTQYF	TGTGCCAGCAAGCGCGGCACAGATACGCAGTATTTT
14	TRBV9	TRBJ2-5	.	.	CASSLGPSQETQYF	TGTGCCAGCAGCTTGGGACCGTCCCAAGAGACCCAGTACTTC
18	TRBV5-1	TRBJ2-1	.	TRBD2	CASSLAPVGAGGQNEQFF	TGCGCCAGCAGCTTGGCCCCGGTAGGGGCGGGGGGACAAAATGAGCAGTTCTTC
13	TRBV19	TRBJ2-2	.	TRBD1	CASRRGLTGELFF	TGTGCCAGTAGGAGGGGGCTTACCGGGGAGCTGTTTTTT
16	TRBV7-9	TRBJ1-2	.	TRBD1	CASSPSGTGGNYGYTF	TGTGCCAGCAGCCCTTCAGGGACAGGTGGAAACTATGGCTACACCTTC
11	TRBV6-1	TRBJ2-3	once	.	CASTVTDTQYF	TGTGCCAGCACCGTGACAGATACGCAGTATTTT
9	TRBV20-1	TRBJ1-2	.	.	CSAPDGYTF	TGCAGTGCCCCAGATGGCTACACCTTC
14	TRBV5-1	TRBJ1-2	few	TRBD1	CASSLLGQGLGYTF	TGCGCCAGCAGCTTGTTAGGACAGGGGTTGGGCTACACCTTC
14	TRBV24-1	TRBJ2-5	once	.	CATSDDQGIETQYF	TGTGCCACCAGTGATGATCAGGGTATAGAGACCCAGTACTTC
15	TRBV7-7	TRBJ2-5	.	.	CASSLEGPQGETQYF	TGTGCCAGCAGCTTAGAGGGTCCTCAGGGGGAGACCCAGTACTTC
14	TRBV5-1	TRBJ1-2	.	TRBD1	CASSFLGTGSASTF	TGCGCCAGCAGCTTTCTCGGGACAGGGTCCGCCTCCACCTTC
15	TRBV4-1	TRBJ2-3	.	.	CASSQRPGEADTQYF	TGCGCCAGCAGCCAACGCCCAGGGGAGGCAGATACGCAGTATTTT
14	TRBV5-1	TRBJ1-1	.	TRBD1	CASSLQGSSTEAFF	TGCGCCAGCAGCCTACAGGGGAGTAGCACTGAAGCTTTCTTT
16	TRBV24-1	TRBJ1-5	once	.	CATSDLKGGWNQPQHF	TGTGCCACCAGTGATTTGAAGGGGGGGTGGAATCAGCCCCAGCATTTT
15	TRBV6-5	TRBJ1-3	few	.	CASSYDRSSGNTIYF	TGTGCCAGCAGTTATGACAGGAGCTCTGGAAACACCATATATTTT
15	TRBV9	TRBJ2-1	.	TRBD2	CASSEGLASYNEQFF	TGTGCCAGCAGCGAGGGACTAGCGTCATACAATGAGCAGTTCTTC
15	TRBV6-6	TRBJ1-1	once	.	CASSGRAKELGEAFF	TGTGCCAGCAGCGGACGAGCTAAGGAGTTGGGTGAAGCTTTCTTT
15	TRBV5-1	TRBJ2-2	.	TRBD2	CASSLLAGGPGELFF	TGCGCCAGCAGCTTGCTAGCGGGGGGGCCCGGGGAGCTGTTTTTT
13	TRBV10-2	TRBJ1-1	.	.	CASRLTLNTEAFF	TGCGCCAGCAGGCTCACACTGAACACTGAAGCTTTCTTT
14	TRBV6-5	TRBJ2-5	.	.	CASTPPGPQETQYF	TGTGCCAGCACCCCCCCAGGACCCCAAGAGACCCAGTACTTC
14	TRBV5-1	TRBJ2-3	few	.	CASAKDTSTDTQYF	TGCGCCAGCGCCAAGGATACTAGCACAGATACGCAGTATTTT
11	TRBV12-5	TRBJ2-3	.	.	CASGLVQTQYF	TGTGCTAGTGGTTTGGTCCAGACGCAGTATTTT
13	TRBV7-2	TRBJ2-4	.	.	CASSPYGGNIQYF	TGTGCCAGCAGCCCATACGGTGGGAACATTCAGTACTTC
17	TRBV27	TRBJ2-5	.	TRBD1	CASSQKTGSVSRETQYF	TGTGCCAGCAGTCAAAAGACAGGGAGTGTGAGTAGAGAGACCCAGTACTTC
14	TRBV5-1	TRBJ2-1	.	.	CASSTSGGYNEQFF	TGCGCCAGCAGCACTTCCGGGGGTTACAATGAGCAGTTCTTC